This is a list of T cell receptor beta chains from one sample in a study of early T cells in non-severe SARS-CoV-2 infection. TCRdb re-called the 5' RACE reads through MiXCR, storing one row per CDR3 protein. Found here are roughly 93,000 distinct CDR3 sequences, approximately 10% of them singletons; the top ten hold around 4.7%. The sequencing input was whole blood. Source of these receptors: an adult who was a healthcare worker with PCR-confirmed SARS-CoV-2 infection or an uninfected control (not recorded which). Both conserved end residues are part of each CDR3. The order of the fields is clone size, D gene, V gene, J gene, CDR3 protein, CDR3 DNA. D genes are given only for firm matches. Clone size, where shown, is once, few, many, or a class for clones that have expanded.

>.|.|TRBV7-9|TRBJ2-7
CASSRDGSSYEQYF
TGTGCCAGCAGCCGGGACGGCAGCTCCTACGAGCAGTACTTC
>.|TRBD2|TRBV20-1|TRBJ2-1
CSARESLAGYNEQFF
TGCAGTGCTAGAGAATCACTAGCGGGTTACAATGAGCAGTTCTTC
>few|.|TRBV7-2|TRBJ2-1
CASSAIAGSSYNEQFF
TGTGCCAGCAGCGCTATTGCGGGAAGCTCCTACAATGAGCAGTTCTTC
>many|.|TRBV3-1|TRBJ1-4
CASSPVEAGQEKLFF
TGTGCCAGCTCACCCGTCGAGGCAGGGCAGGAAAAACTGTTTTTT
>few|TRBD2|TRBV7-6|TRBJ2-1
CASSSLVTGGLAGSLQFF
TGTGCCAGCAGCTCCCTAGTCACCGGAGGGCTAGCGGGATCGTTACAGTTCTTC
>.|TRBD1|TRBV19|TRBJ1-4
CASRRDSSEKLFF
TGTGCCAGTAGAAGGGACAGCTCTGAAAAACTGTTTTTT
>few|.|TRBV5-1|TRBJ1-3
CASSLEGISGNTIYF
TGCGCCAGCAGCTTGGAGGGAATTTCTGGAAACACCATATATTTT
>.|.|TRBV20-1|TRBJ1-3
CSARTVGNTIYF
TGCAGTGCTAGAACGGTGGGAAACACCATATATTTT
>.|.|TRBV29-1|TRBJ2-2
CSVGQNANTGELFF
TGCAGCGTTGGGCAGAACGCGAACACCGGGGAGCTGTTTTTT
>.|TRBD2|TRBV20-1|TRBJ2-3
CSAKTLAGGPTDTQYF
TGCAGTGCTAAAACCTTAGCGGGAGGGCCGACAGATACGCAGTATTTT
>.|.|TRBV3-1|TRBJ2-7
CASSHPLSEQYF
TGTGCCAGCAGCCACCCGCTAAGCGAGCAGTACTTC
>many|.|TRBV10-3|TRBJ1-5
CAINREDSQPQHF
TGTGCCATCAACAGGGAAGACAGTCAGCCCCAGCATTTT
>many|.|TRBV7-2|TRBJ2-1
CASSSTGPYNEQFF
TGTGCCAGCAGCTCGACAGGCCCCTACAATGAGCAGTTCTTC
>few|TRBD1|TRBV12-3/TRBV12-4|TRBJ1-5
CASSLAADRVRNQPQHF
TGTGCCAGCAGTTTAGCAGCAGACAGGGTCCGCAATCAGCCCCAGCATTTT
>.|TRBD1|TRBV12-3/TRBV12-4|TRBJ1-1
CASSLGTGGTEAFF
TGTGCCAGCAGTCTCGGGACAGGGGGCACTGAAGCTTTCTTT
>many|TRBD1|TRBV10-3|TRBJ1-6
CAISRTGGAYNSPLHF
TGTGCCATCAGTAGGACAGGGGGCGCCTATAATTCACCCCTCCACTTT
>many|TRBD1|TRBV7-6|TRBJ1-1
CASSLGTGAIAFF
TGTGCCAGCAGCTTAGGGACAGGGGCGATAGCTTTCTTT
>few|TRBD1|TRBV5-4|TRBJ1-4
CASGSLGQGNEKLFF
TGTGCCAGTGGCAGTCTGGGACAGGGGAATGAAAAACTGTTTTTT
>few|.|TRBV19|TRBJ1-2
CASSIMRYGYTF
TGTGCCAGTAGTATAATGAGATATGGCTACACCTTC
>few|TRBD1|TRBV6-1|TRBJ1-2
CASSEFGTVSGYTF
TGTGCCAGCAGTGAATTTGGGACAGTAAGCGGCTACACCTTC
>many|.|TRBV12-5|TRBJ1-4
CASGKGDATNEKLFF
TGTGCTAGTGGCAAGGGGGACGCAACTAATGAAAAACTGTTTTTT
>many|.|TRBV12-3/TRBV12-4|TRBJ2-3
CASSFGGGAFPGRNTQYF
TGTGCCAGCAGTTTCGGAGGGGGGGCCTTCCCGGGTAGGAATACGCAGTATTTT
>many|TRBD1|TRBV7-6|TRBJ2-1
CASSPRGTGFGNEQFF
TGTGCCAGCAGCCCAAGGGGGACAGGCTTTGGGAATGAGCAGTTCTTC
>.|.|TRBV7-7|TRBJ2-5
CASSFGQGGETQYF
TGTGCTAGCAGCTTCGGGCAGGGAGGAGAGACCCAGTACTTC
>few|TRBD2|TRBV4-1|TRBJ2-3
CASSPSGGSGTDTQYF
TGCGCCAGCAGCCCTAGCGGGGGCTCAGGCACAGATACGCAGTATTTT
>.|TRBD2|TRBV28|TRBJ2-7
CASSSPQTSGYEQYF
TGTGCCAGCAGTTCCCCCCAGACTAGCGGGTACGAGCAGTACTTC
>few|.|TRBV5-8|TRBJ1-2
CASSFSNSRHYGYTF
TGTGCCAGCAGCTTTTCGAACAGCCGCCACTATGGCTACACCTTC
>.|TRBD2|TRBV7-2|TRBJ2-1
CASSREVSSGEQFF
TGTGCCAGCAGCCGCGAGGTCTCTAGCGGTGAGCAGTTCTTC
>few|TRBD2|TRBV19|TRBJ2-1
CASSSSSGGLDEQFF
TGTGCCAGTAGTAGTTCTAGCGGGGGCCTAGATGAGCAGTTCTTC
>few|.|TRBV29-1|TRBJ2-5
CSVAQYTGQETQYF
TGCAGCGTTGCCCAGTACACGGGCCAAGAGACCCAGTACTTC
>few|.|TRBV28|TRBJ2-7
CAVGSYEQYF
TGTGCCGTGGGCTCCTACGAGCAGTACTTC
>many|.|TRBV6-2/TRBV6-3|TRBJ1-2
CASSSSGGGGGYTF
TGTGCCAGCAGTTCCTCCGGGGGCGGCGGAGGCTACACCTTC
>many|TRBD1|TRBV7-9|TRBJ2-6
CASSSGQGVVHSSGANVLTF
TGTGCCAGCAGCTCCGGACAGGGGGTGGTGCATAGCTCTGGGGCCAACGTCCTGACTTTC
>few|TRBD2|TRBV5-1|TRBJ2-1
CASSFGLAGGVNNEQFF
TGCGCCAGCAGCTTCGGGCTAGCGGGGGGAGTAAACAATGAGCAGTTCTTC
>few|.|TRBV5-4|TRBJ2-5
CASSLVGFGPYQETQYF
TGTGCCAGCAGCTTGGTAGGATTCGGCCCGTACCAAGAGACCCAGTACTTC
>many|.|TRBV27|TRBJ2-2
CASRQEQSGTGELFF
TGTGCCAGCAGACAGGAACAGAGCGGCACCGGGGAGCTGTTTTTT
>many|.|TRBV20-1|TRBJ2-7
CSARLGGNYEQYF
TGCAGTGCGCGACTAGGGGGGAACTACGAGCAGTACTTC
>many|.|TRBV24-1|TRBJ1-1
CATQGGAEAFF
TGTGCCACGCAGGGTGGAGCTGAAGCTTTCTTT
>.|.|TRBV7-9|TRBJ2-1
CASSLVQGRWNEQFF
TGTGCCAGCAGCTTAGTTCAGGGTAGGTGGAATGAGCAGTTCTTC
>few|.|TRBV28|TRBJ2-7
CASSSVLHDYEQYF
TGTGCCAGCAGCTCAGTGCTCCATGACTACGAGCAGTACTTC
>few|.|TRBV28|TRBJ2-7
CASSHRGTVNYEQYF
TGTGCCAGCAGTCACCGGGGGACAGTAAACTACGAGCAGTACTTC
>many|TRBD2|TRBV9|TRBJ2-2
CASSAVAGVGTGELFF
TGTGCCAGCAGCGCGGTAGCGGGAGTAGGTACCGGGGAGCTGTTTTTT
>.|.|TRBV29-1|TRBJ1-2
CSVLGGSGYTF
TGCAGCGTTTTGGGGGGTTCTGGCTACACCTTC
>many|TRBD2|TRBV18|TRBJ2-3
CASSLTSGTTDTQYF
TGTGCCAGCTCACTGACTAGCGGGACCACAGATACGCAGTATTTT
>few|TRBD2|TRBV5-5|TRBJ2-5
CASSFQRAGPAVETQYF
TGTGCCAGCAGCTTTCAGCGAGCGGGACCGGCCGTGGAGACCCAGTACTTC
>many|TRBD1|TRBV28|TRBJ2-5
CASSSPGTEQETQYF
TGTGCCAGCAGTAGTCCCGGGACAGAGCAAGAGACCCAGTACTTC
>few|.|TRBV29-1|TRBJ2-1
CSRGDSLQNEQFF
TGCAGCCGGGGGGACAGCCTACAGAATGAGCAGTTCTTC
>many|TRBD2|TRBV20-1|TRBJ2-3
CSAITSGSTDTQYF
TGCAGTGCTATTACTAGCGGAAGCACAGATACGCAGTATTTT